The 4 T cell receptor beta chains given below trace back to one sample, sequenced in a study of cytomegalovirus exposure and HLA in healthy donors. Primers: 60 Vbeta forward and 13 Jbeta reverse. Clones were read by immunoSEQ multiplex PCR, and TCRdb kept only the in-frame ones, dropping some. The sample carries 150,000 to 200,000 clones, around 80% recorded once. Sequenced: PBMCs. Receptors originate from a woman between 25 and 40 years old in good health and CMV-seronegative.

This clone was observed a handful of times. V is TRBV5-1 and J is TRBJ2-3, with D maybe TRBD1 (6 bases). The ends were cut back, 0 bases at V and 5 bases at J, with 13 bases in the middle. The CDR3 is 15 residues long. The germline gives CDR1 SGHRS, CDR2 YFSETQ. CDR3 in amino acids: CASSLGQAEGDTQYF. DNA for the CDR3: TGCGCCAGCAGCTTGGGACAGGCCGAAGGAGATACGCAGTATTTT. Looking up the rest from reference TRBV5-1 and TRBJ2-3 gives the full variable domain: KAGVTQTPRYLIKTRGQQVTLSCSPISGHRSVSWYQQTPGQGLQFLFEYFSETQRNKGNFPGRFSGRQFSNSRSEMNVSTLELGDSALYLCASSLGQAEGDTQYFGPGTRLTVL.

The chain uses TRBV30 and TRBJ1-2; D remains unclear. V shed 3 bases and J shed 2 bases, with 4 bases lying between them. The CDR3 extends over 11 amino acids. Germline V gene lookup returns CDR1 GTSNPN and CDR2 SVGIG (reference sequence). CDR3 amino acids: CAWRRNYGYTF. The CDR3 bases are TGTGCCTGGAGGCGCAACTATGGCTACACCTTC.

The chain is built from TRBV5-1 and TRBJ2-4, with D hard to call. V was clipped by 0 bases and J by 6 bases, with 4 bases between them. CDR1 and CDR2 (germline): SGHRS, YFSETQ. The CDR3 is 12 amino acids. CDR3 in amino acids: CASSLDGNIQYF. The CDR3, as DNA: TGCGCCAGCAGCTTGGACGGAAACATTCAGTACTTC.

This clone was counted a single time. This sequence joins TRBV6-1 and TRBJ2-3; 7 nucleotides align to TRBD2. The CDR3 is 16 amino acids. CDR1 and CDR2 from the germline V gene are MNHNS and SASEGT. Trimming took 3 bases from V and 4 from J; bases not matched to a gene: 10. CDR3 sequence reads: CASSDRGRSGADTQYF. As DNA, the CDR3 is TGTGCCAGCAGTGACCGCGGTCGGAGCGGGGCAGATACGCAGTATTTT.